Listed below are T cell receptor beta chains from one sample, sequenced in a study of early T cells in non-severe SARS-CoV-2 infection. TCRdb reprocessed the 5' RACE reads via MiXCR and lists one record per CDR3 protein. The sample includes tens of thousands of distinct CDR3 sequences, around 8% seen only once; the top ten take approximately 13%. Sequences were derived from whole blood, sampled at baseline. Receptors were obtained from an adult who was a healthcare worker with PCR-confirmed SARS-CoV-2 infection or an uninfected control (not recorded which). Both conserved end residues are part of each CDR3. A D gene is named only where the DNA matches it firmly. Rows give clone size only sometimes, using once, few, many, or a class for an expanded clone.

cdr3_length j_call d_call clone_size v_call cdr3_aa cdr3_nt
14 TRBJ2-3 TRBD2 many TRBV20-1 CSRKRGGGTDTQYF TGCAGTAGGAAGCGGGGGGGCGGCACAGATACGCAGTATTTT
16 TRBJ2-5 TRBD2 few TRBV9 CASSVGRLAGQETQYF TGTGCCAGCAGCGTAGGCCGACTAGCGGGGCAAGAGACCCAGTACTTC
14 TRBJ2-7 TRBD1 NA TRBV7-8 CASSSQGQTYEQYF TGTGCCAGCAGCTCCCAGGGACAGACCTACGAGCAGTACTTC
19 TRBJ2-5 TRBD2 many TRBV4-1 CASSHPGLAGGPVRETQYF TGCGCCAGCAGCCACCCTGGGCTAGCGGGGGGGCCGGTCAGGGAGACCCAGTACTTC
16 TRBJ2-3 TRBD2 few TRBV30 CAWSGRAGARTDTQYF TGTGCCTGGAGTGGGAGAGCGGGGGCCCGCACAGATACGCAGTATTTT
15 TRBJ1-5 TRBD1 few TRBV24-1 CATSGTGGSWQPQHF TGTGCCACCAGTGGGACAGGGGGCAGCTGGCAGCCCCAGCATTTT
13 TRBJ1-2 TRBD1 NA TRBV12-5 CASATTGGNGYTF TGTGCTAGTGCCACCACAGGGGGCAATGGCTACACCTTC
12 TRBJ2-7 NA few TRBV9 CASSVEIRWPYF TGTGCCAGCAGCGTAGAGATCCGGTGGCCGTACTTC
15 TRBJ2-3 NA many TRBV7-2 CASSLQWGGSDTQYF TGTGCCAGCAGCTTACAGTGGGGAGGATCAGATACGCAGTATTTT
15 TRBJ2-1 TRBD2 many TRBV5-1 CASSLASGGYDEQFF TGCGCCAGCAGCTTGGCTAGCGGGGGGTATGATGAGCAGTTCTTC
16 TRBJ2-1 NA NA TRBV5-1 CASSLLATSSYNEQFF TGCGCCAGCAGCCTTCTAGCGACCAGCTCCTACAATGAGCAGTTCTTC
18 TRBJ2-1 TRBD1 many TRBV27 CASSFTGGNWIVYNEQFF TGTGCCAGCAGCTTTACAGGGGGTAACTGGATTGTTTACAATGAGCAGTTCTTC
13 TRBJ1-1 NA NA TRBV5-6 CASERPSDTEAFF TGTGCCAGCGAGAGGCCATCGGACACTGAAGCTTTCTTT
13 TRBJ1-6 NA NA TRBV18 CASSRGRASPLHF TGTGCCAGCTCCCGGGGAAGGGCTTCACCCCTCCACTTT
16 TRBJ1-6 NA many TRBV12-3/TRBV12-4 CASSLGVEAGRSPLHF TGTGCCAGCAGCTTGGGGGTCGAAGCAGGTCGCTCACCCCTCCACTTT
14 TRBJ1-2 NA many TRBV7-2 CASSLDKGLGGYTF TGTGCCAGCAGCTTAGATAAGGGTTTAGGGGGCTACACCTTC
16 TRBJ1-2 TRBD1 few TRBV7-2 CASSPQPGQGNYGYTF TGTGCCAGCAGCCCTCAACCGGGACAGGGAAACTATGGCTACACCTTC
12 TRBJ1-2 NA medium-sized TRBV10-2 CASSAGNYGYTF TGCGCCAGCAGCGCCGGGAACTATGGCTACACCTTC
15 TRBJ2-1 TRBD2 many TRBV10-3 CAISEGTSGYNEQFF TGTGCCATCAGTGAGGGGACTAGCGGCTACAATGAGCAGTTCTTC
15 TRBJ2-7 TRBD1 few TRBV4-2 CASSQDETGGYEQYF TGTGCCAGCAGCCAAGATGAGACAGGGGGCTACGAGCAGTACTTC
17 TRBJ2-3 NA few TRBV6-2/TRBV6-3 CASSQEGRKKSTDTQYF TGTGCCAGCAGTCAAGAGGGACGGAAAAAGTCCACAGATACGCAGTATTTT
14 TRBJ1-1 TRBD1 few TRBV7-2 CASSLAGGVTEAFF TGTGCCAGCAGCTTAGCAGGGGGCGTCACTGAAGCTTTCTTT
20 TRBJ2-3 TRBD2 few TRBV4-1 CASSQDNGASGYTSTDTQYF TGCGCCAGCAGCCAAGATAACGGGGCTAGCGGATATACTAGCACAGATACGCAGTATTTT
13 TRBJ2-4 NA few TRBV7-6 CASSPPDENIQYF TGTGCCAGCAGCCCTCCCGACGAAAACATTCAGTACTTC